This TCR beta chain was sequenced for a study of neurological immune-mediated disorders. The CDR3 covers 14 residues. V lost 4 bases and J 3 bases, leaving 11 bases between the germline ends. CDR1 and CDR2 from the germline V gene are LGHDT and YNNKEL (reference sequence). Study results and caveats: HTLV-1-associated myelopathy led in TCR clonal expansion, while multiple sclerosis ranked lowest, below healthy controls.

Remarks on this clonotype: The antigen is not known. This may be a read error, as it is one base from a much larger clone.

By 5'RACE with 10-nucleotide random UMIs, the cDNA was made. TCRdb reprocessed the 5' RACE reads with MiXCR, giving one entry per CDR3 protein. The sample comprises more than 45,000 distinct CDR3 sequences, 3.6% of which are singletons, and roughly 1.5% rests with the top ten. The unsorted libraries were generated from a total of 2 million PBMCs, which had been stored in RNAlater at -80 C. This TCR was sampled from a young man with multiple sclerosis. Sample: PBMCs. The chain carries TRBV3-1 and TRBJ2-3; the D call may be TRBD1 or TRBD2 (5 bases each). The CDR3 coding sequence is TGTGCCAGCAGCCCGGGAAAGGGGACAGATACGCAGTATTTT. This codes for CASSPGKGTDTQYF.